What follows is one TCR beta chain and its context. This specimen comes from a study of CDR3 diversity in severe acne. TCRdb re-analysed the PCR reads in MiXCR, keeping a single row per CDR3 protein. Of more than 80,000 distinct CDR3 sequences detected, around 54% appear once; the ten largest clones hold under 14%. Material: blood. The sequence was obtained from a male donor with severe acne vulgaris.

Here the CDR3 DNA reads TGTGCCAGCAGCAATATTAACAGGGTGGGCCAAGAGACCCAGTACTTC. Translation gives CASSNINRVGQETQYF. The rearrangement uses TRBV6-5 and TRBJ2-5, with D perhaps matching TRBD1 (6 bases). The germline V and J ends were trimmed by 6 bases and 1 base, with 18 bases remaining between them. Germline V gene sequence: CDR1 MNHEY, CDR2 SVGAGI. CDR3 length equals 16 residues.